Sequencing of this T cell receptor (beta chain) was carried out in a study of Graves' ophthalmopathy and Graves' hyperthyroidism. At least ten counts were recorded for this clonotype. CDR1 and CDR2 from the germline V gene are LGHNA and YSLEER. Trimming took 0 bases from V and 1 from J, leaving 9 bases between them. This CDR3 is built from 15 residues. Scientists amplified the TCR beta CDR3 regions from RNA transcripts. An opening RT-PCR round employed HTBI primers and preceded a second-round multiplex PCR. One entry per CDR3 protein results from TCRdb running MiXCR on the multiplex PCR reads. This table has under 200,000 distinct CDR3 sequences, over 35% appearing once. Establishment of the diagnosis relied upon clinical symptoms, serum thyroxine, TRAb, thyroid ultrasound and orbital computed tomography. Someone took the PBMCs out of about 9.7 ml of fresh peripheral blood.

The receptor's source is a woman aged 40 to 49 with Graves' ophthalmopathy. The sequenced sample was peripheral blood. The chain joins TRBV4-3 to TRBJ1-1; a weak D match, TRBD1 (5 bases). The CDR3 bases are TGCGCCAGCAGCCAAGATGTGGGGGGGAACACTGAAGCTTTCTTT. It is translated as CASSQDVGGNTEAFF.